The 17 T cell receptor beta chains below were found in one sample sequenced in a study of cytomegalovirus exposure and HLA in healthy donors. The PCR used 60 Vbeta and 13 Jbeta primers. Repertoires were generated with immunoSEQ multiplex PCR, while TCRdb's copy carries only in-frame clones and drops some. The table shows about 120,000 clones, with about 74% occurring only once. Source material: PBMCs. Receptors originate from a female donor in good health and CMV-seronegative.

The chain employs TRBV2 and TRBJ2-1; TRBD1 aligns across 10 bases. The germline V gene has CDR1 SNHLY and CDR2 FYNNEI. The V gene end was trimmed by 6 bases and the J gene end by 15 bases; junction bases not matched to a gene: 23. The CDR3 covers 17 residues. The CDR3 DNA follows: TGTGCCAGCAGCGACCCACAGGAGACAGGGGGCGCGTTTTGGCGGTTCTTC. Translated, it gives CASSDPQETGGAFWRFF.

Note on this clone: A read error may account for a junction end that differs from germline. The CDR3 region has the DNA TGTGCTAGCAGCCCGGGAGGTGTTTCGGAGCAGTACTTC. Protein sequence: CASSPGGVSEQYF. This rearrangement joins TRBV7-7 to TRBJ2-7; 7 bases agree with TRBD2. CDR1 is SSHAT, CDR2 FNYEAQ, per germline (reference sequence). The CDR3 loop spans 13 amino acids.

The chain employs TRBV5-1 and TRBJ2-1; 7 bases map to TRBD1. Germline loops: CDR1 SGHRS, CDR2 YFSETQ. The CDR3 totals 14 residues. After removal of 7 bases from V and 5 bases from J, the junction contained 9 bases not matched to a gene. The CDR3 reads CASESGQTHNEQFF. The CDR3, as DNA: TGCGCCAGCGAGTCGGGACAGACCCACAATGAGCAGTTCTTC.

The V gene is TRBV4-1, the J gene TRBJ2-7, with 10 positions matching TRBD1. From germline, CDR1 is MGHRA and CDR2 YSYEKL. Trimming took 3 bases from V and 7 from J; bases not matched to a gene: 12. The CDR3 runs 16 residues. The CDR3 region is CASSHLLGTGAGEQYF. DNA of the CDR3: TGCGCCAGCAGCCATCTCCTAGGGACAGGGGCGGGGGAGCAGTACTTC.

The rearrangement joins TRBV21-1 to TRBJ2-7; the DNA was not compared with TRBD1, the D call given in the table. TRBV21-1 is a pseudogene locus. The CDR3 loop spans 17 amino acids. The CDR3 sequence is CASSHTGGTDDSYEQYF. CDR3 nucleotide sequence: TGTGCCAGCAGCCACACAGGGGGGACAGATGACTCCTACGAGCAGTACTTC.

V usage is TRBV19 and J usage is TRBJ1-5; TRBD1 aligns across 8 bases. This CDR3 contains 16 residues. V was clipped by 4 bases and J by 4 bases; unmatched bases: 9. Per the germline V gene, CDR1 is LNHDA and CDR2 is SQIVND (reference sequence). CDR3 sequence: CASSTLGQALNQPQHF. CDR3 nucleotides: TGTGCCAGTAGTACCCTGGGACAGGCCCTGAATCAGCCCCAGCATTTT.

In its sample, this clone was seen a few times. Here the CDR3 DNA reads TGTGCCAGCAGTTACGAGGGCTCCTACAATGAGCAGTTCTTC. Residues: CASSYEGSYNEQFF. The V and J genes are TRBV6-5 and TRBJ2-1; the D gene is possibly TRBD2 (5 bases). Looked up from germline, CDR1 is MNHEY and CDR2 is SVGAGI. This CDR3 is 14 amino acids long. V was clipped by 2 bases and J by 0 bases, with 5 bases between them.

This rearrangement joins TRBV5-1 to TRBJ2-3, with 9 bases matching TRBD2. With V trimmed by 0 bases and J by 1 base, 9 bases remained unmatched. CDR3 size: 18 residues. From germline, CDR1 is SGHRS and CDR2 YFSETQ. The CDR3 protein is CASSLGVLAGGRTDTQYF. DNA for the CDR3: TGCGCCAGCAGCTTGGGGGTACTAGCGGGCGGACGCACAGATACGCAGTATTTT.

This clone has only a few counts. The V gene is TRBV6-5, the J gene TRBJ1-1, with D unresolved. The germline V and J ends were trimmed by 5 bases and 1 base, with 5 bases remaining between them. There are 12 residues in the CDR3. Germline V lookup: CDR1 MNHEY, CDR2 SVGAGI. The CDR3 here is CASSKPNTEAFF. The CDR3, as DNA: TGTGCCAGCAGTAAGCCGAACACTGAAGCTTTCTTT.

V gene TRBV11-2 combines with J gene TRBJ2-1, with 13 nucleotides matching TRBD2. Trimming removed 4 bases from V and 1 base from J; junction bases left unmatched: 7. This CDR3 comprises 18 residues. Germline-derived CDR1 and CDR2 are SGHAT and FQNNGV. CDR3 coding DNA: TGTGCCAGCAGCTCCTCTCTACTAGCGGGGGGGTCCTACAATGAGCAGTTCTTC. This encodes CASSSSLLAGGSYNEQFF.

This chain connects TRBV7-2 to TRBJ2-3, with TRBD2 matching over 7 bases. The CDR3 contains 16 residues. Trimming took 5 bases from V and 2 from J; bases not matched to a gene: 10. The germline CDR1 and CDR2 sequences are SGHTA and FQGNSA. The CDR3 sequence is CASSVGLIAATDTQYF. The DNA of the CDR3 is TGTGCCAGCAGCGTGGGACTAATCGCCGCCACAGATACGCAGTATTTT.

In its sample, this clone was seen a few times. The V gene is TRBV15, the J gene TRBJ1-2, with TRBD1 identical over 7 bases. This CDR3 is built from 15 residues. V shed 0 bases, J shed 3 bases, and the junction held 4 bases outside the gene matches. Germline assignment: CDR1 LNHNV and CDR2 YYDKDF (reference sequence). CDR3 coding DNA: TGTGCCACCAGCAGAGAGAACACAGGGGACTATGGCTACACCTTC. Translation: CATSRENTGDYGYTF.

This rearrangement joins TRBV2 to TRBJ2-2; 8 nucleotides agree with TRBD1. Germline V lookup: CDR1 SNHLY, CDR2 FYNNEI. The J segment lost 6 bases and the V segment lost 6 bases, leaving 6 bases of the junction unmatched. The CDR3 covers 14 residues. The CDR3 protein is CASRPLRGPGELFF. Written as DNA, the CDR3 is TGTGCCAGCAGACCACTCAGGGGGCCCGGGGAGCTGTTTTTT.

The chain carries TRBV6-4 and TRBJ2-1, with TRBD2 matching 9 bases. The germline CDR1 and CDR2 sequences are MRHNA and SNTAGT. The V and J ends lost 3 bases and 3 bases, in that order; junction bases with no gene match: 3. The CDR3 contains 15 residues. The CDR3 nucleotides are TGTGCCAGCAGTGAGGGTAGCGGGGGCTACAATGAGCAGTTCTTC. Its protein product is CASSEGSGGYNEQFF.

CDR3 sequence (DNA): TGTGCCAGCAGTGAGATCGGGGACTCCTATAATTCACCCCTCCACTTT. Protein: CASSEIGDSYNSPLHF. The V call is TRBV2, the J call TRBJ1-6, with D hard to call. The CDR3 has 16 residues. The V gene lost 3 bases and the J gene lost 0 bases, with 9 bases spanning the gap. Germline assignment: CDR1 SNHLY and CDR2 FYNNEI.

The rearrangement links TRBV4-3 to TRBJ2-7; 10 positions agree with TRBD2. Losses at the gene ends were 0 bases for V and 4 bases for J; bases not matched to a gene: 6. The CDR3 has 16 residues. Germline CDR1 reads LGHNA; CDR2 reads YSLEER. CDR3 residues: CASSQDLYSGGYEQYF. DNA of the CDR3: TGCGCCAGCAGCCAAGATCTTTATAGCGGGGGGTACGAGCAGTACTTC.

The V gene is TRBV7-6, the J gene TRBJ2-7; 7 bases are shared with TRBD1. The CDR3 length is 14 residues. The V gene's germline CDR1 is SGHVS and CDR2 FNYEAQ. The V gene end was trimmed by 4 bases and the J gene end by 3 bases; junction bases not matched to a gene: 6. The CDR3 is CASSSTGVSYEQYF. CDR3 DNA sequence: TGTGCCAGCAGCTCAACAGGGGTCAGCTACGAGCAGTACTTC.